This TCR beta chain appears in the sequencing data of a study of identical twins. The CDR3 spans 13 residues. V lost 5 bases and J 4 bases, leaving 11 bases between the germline ends. TCRdb called the 5' RACE reads again in MiXCR, with one record for every CDR3 protein. Of approximately 490,000 distinct CDR3 sequences listed, around 24% are singletons. This same sample was also part of a study on yellow fever vaccine responses in identical twins.

The TCR sequence derives from a woman aged 18-35 years in good health. This chain joins TRBV12-3 or TRBV12-4 and TRBJ1-2, with D uncertain. Sequencing was done on a sample of CD4+ T cells sorted from blood. CDR3 DNA sequence: TGTGCCAGCAGTCCCAGACTCCCCTATGGCTACACCTTC. It codes for CASSPRLPYGYTF.